This T cell receptor (beta chain) was observed in a study of identifying expanded T cells in peripheral blood. Findings and caveats of the study: Clone count variance between approximately 2-week samples rose with total template count. Differentially abundant clones: around 1.2 between replicates, 16.4 at two to three weeks, over 18 at four.

Measured with immunoSEQ multiplex PCR; TCRdb has only the in-frame clones, and not every one. The profile shows about 80,000 clones, 70% to 90% of them singletons. Worth noting for this clone: No antigen is known for it.

The V and J ends lost 0 bases and 6 bases, in that order; junction bases with no gene match: 6. Germline CDR1 is LGHNA and CDR2 is YSLEER. The CDR3 contains 16 residues. No infections or other immune events were documented during collection. The TCR originated in a person aged 18 to 70 in good health. V usage is TRBV4-3 and J usage is TRBJ2-3; 10 nucleotides agree with TRBD2. The sample consisted of blood. CDR3 region: CASSQDLAGADDTQYF. CDR3 DNA sequence: TGCGCCAGCAGCCAAGATCTAGCGGGAGCTGATGATACGCAGTATTTT.